This T cell receptor beta chain was found in a study of cytomegalovirus exposure and HLA in healthy donors. General study findings and limits: In a later analysis, at a false discovery rate of 0.05, 15,000 to 20,000 TCR beta sequences matched HLA alleles. The authors enumerated under 200 TCR beta chains as linked to cytomegalovirus. Later analysis indicated greater clonal expansion among HLA-associated TCR beta chains than among equally common other chains.

The PCR ran on 60 Vbeta and 13 Jbeta primers. Sequenced by immunoSEQ multiplex PCR; TCRdb stores in-frame clones only, minus some. The sample lists 150,000 to 250,000 clones, approximately 78% occurring once. The donors gave bone marrow, and they were healthy. Germline V gene lookup returns CDR1 PRHDT and CDR2 FYEKMQ (reference sequence). The CDR3 consists of 11 residues. Details on this clone: Its antigen remains unidentified.

Sequencing was done on a sample of PBMCs. This TCR came from a woman in her 50s in good health and CMV-seropositive. V and J are TRBV13 and TRBJ2-5; D uncertain. The tail of the sequence fits TRBJ2-7 better, so the J call may be wrong. DNA of the CDR3: TGTGCCAGCAGCTTTCTCCACGAGCAGTACTTC. It codes for CASSFLHEQYF.